This T cell receptor (beta chain) stems from a study of blood T cells in healthy people across ages. There are 15 residues in the CDR3. V gave up 3 bases and J gave up 0 bases, with 9 bases separating them. Germline CDR1 reads MNHEY; CDR2 reads SMNVEV (reference sequence). For the second PCR, which ran for about 6 to 11 cycles, a sample-barcoded 5' primer and a J-beta primer mix were used. Every cDNA was tagged by a template-switch adaptor with 12 random nucleotides. One entry per CDR3 protein results from TCRdb running MiXCR on the 5' RACE reads. The profile shows some 1.5 million distinct CDR3 sequences, 42% of them singletons. This clonotype was counted only a few times.

The TCR was taken from a woman aged 18 to 35 in good health. The rearrangement joins TRBV27 to TRBJ1-5; tentative D call: TRBD1 (6 bases). Sequencing was done on a sample of blood. CDR3 nucleotide sequence: TGTGCCAGCAGTTTCGCAGGGGTTAGCAATCAGCCCCAGCATTTT. Translation gives CASSFAGVSNQPQHF.